The 12 T cell receptor beta chains listed next were all sequenced from one sample in a study of T cell responses to AZD1222 COVID-19 vaccine. Profiling relied on immunoSEQ multiplex PCR, and the TCRdb table lists in-frame clones only, not all of them. This sample has about 110,000 clones, with roughly nine tenths found just once. The material sequenced was peripheral blood, taken on day 0 of AZD1222 vaccination. The receptors were gathered from an adult in good health.

This chain uses TRBV7-8 with TRBJ1-2, with 9 bases fitting TRBD1. CDR3 size: 15 residues. Losses at the gene ends were 1 base for V and 6 bases for J; bases not matched to a gene: 6. The V gene's germline CDR1 is SGHVS and CDR2 FQNEAQ. The DNA for the CDR3 is TGTGCCAGCAGCTTAGTGGCGACAGGGGGGGATGGCTACACCTTC. Translated: CASSLVATGGDGYTF.

V usage is TRBV10-3 and J usage is TRBJ2-5; 11 bases align to TRBD2. The germline V gene encodes CDR1 ENHRY and CDR2 SYGVKD. This CDR3 region has 15 residues. The junction had 6 bases not matched to a gene; V was cut back by 2 bases and J by 7 bases. The CDR3 spells CAISEQSGLAGTQYF. The DNA for the CDR3 is TGTGCCATCAGTGAGCAAAGCGGACTAGCGGGGACCCAGTACTTC.

V usage is TRBV7-2 and J usage is TRBJ1-1, with TRBD1 matching over 10 bases. The CDR3 has 17 amino acids. After removal of 3 bases from V and 3 bases from J, the junction contained 10 bases not matched to a gene. In germline, CDR1 is SGHTA, CDR2 FQGNSA. CDR3 residues: CASSFSTGGPSHTEAFF. The CDR3 DNA reads TGTGCCAGCAGCTTCTCGACAGGGGGCCCCTCACACACTGAAGCTTTCTTT.

The chain carries TRBV7-9 and TRBJ1-3, with D tentatively TRBD1 (6 bases). Trimming stripped 3 bases from V and 2 bases from J, with 17 bases between. Germline V gives CDR1 SEHNR, CDR2 FQNEAQ (reference sequence). The CDR3 spans 17 residues. The CDR3 is CASSFYGGPPAGNTIYF. As DNA, the CDR3 is TGTGCCAGCAGCTTCTATGGGGGGCCTCCCGCTGGAAACACCATATATTTT.

The chain uses TRBV11-1 and TRBJ2-7; tentatively, D is TRBD1 or TRBD2 (5 bases each). This CDR3 spans 12 amino acids. Germline V gene sequence: CDR1 SGHAT, CDR2 FQDESV (reference sequence). Trimming cost V 2 bases and J 7 bases, with 9 bases left between them. The CDR3 loop reads CASSLLWGEQYF. CDR3 coding DNA: TGTGCCAGCAGCTTATTATGGGGGGAGCAGTACTTC.

The CDR3 DNA sequence: TGTGCCAGCAGCCAGGGCTCCTACGAGCAGTACTTC. Residues: CASSQGSYEQYF. This rearrangement joins TRBV4-2 to TRBJ2-7; D gene uncertain. V was trimmed by 3 bases and J by 0 bases, leaving 3 bases between them. Per the germline V gene, CDR1 is LGHNA and CDR2 is YNFKEQ. CDR3 length: 12 amino acids.

The V call is TRBV12-3 or TRBV12-4, the J call TRBJ1-4; 8 bases agree with TRBD1. Unmatched junction bases numbered 4, after V lost 6 bases and J lost 7 bases. This CDR3 contains 13 residues. DNA of the CDR3: TGTGCCAGCAGCGACAGGGGCGGTGAAAAACTGTTTTTT. It translates to CASSDRGGEKLFF.

This chain links TRBV10-3 with TRBJ1-4; D is unresolved. Germline assignment: CDR1 ENHRY and CDR2 SYGVKD. The CDR3 is 15 amino acids. Between the trimmed V and J ends, which lost 0 bases and 5 bases, there was a span of 10 bases. In nucleotides, the CDR3 is TGTGCCATCAGTGAGTCGTGGGGAACAAATGAAAAACTGTTTTTT. It is translated as CAISESWGTNEKLFF.

This chain links TRBV10-3 with TRBJ1-1, with 7 positions matching TRBD1. The J segment lost 8 bases and the V segment lost 3 bases, leaving 3 bases of the junction unmatched. The V gene's germline CDR1 is ENHRY and CDR2 SYGVKD. The CDR3 length is 12 residues. In nucleotides, the CDR3 is TGTGCCATCAGTGAAGACAGGGCCGAAGCTTTCTTT. Its translation: CAISEDRAEAFF.

The gene calls are TRBV27 and TRBJ2-6, with D unresolved. The CDR3 runs 15 residues. Trimming shortened V by 5 bases and J by 0 bases, and 8 bases separated the two germline ends. Germline CDR1 and CDR2: MNHEY and SMNVEV (reference sequence). The CDR3 DNA is TGTGCCAGCAGTCCCACCTACTCTGGGGCCAACGTCCTGACTTTC. Translated: CASSPTYSGANVLTF. Using reference TRBV27 and TRBJ2-6 for the parts outside the CDR3, the full variable domain is EAQVTQNPRYLITVTGKKLTVTCSQNMNHEYMSWYRQDPGLGLRQIYYSMNVEVTDKGDVPEGYKVSRKEKRNFPLILESPSPNQTSLYFCASSPTYSGANVLTFGAGSRLTVL.

The J gene is TRBJ2-7, the V gene TRBV30; D tentatively reads TRBD1 or TRBD2 (6 bases each). The CDR3 has 16 amino acids. V shed 3 bases and J shed 1 base, with 19 bases lying between them. Germline V lookup: CDR1 GTSNPN, CDR2 SVGIG (reference sequence). This chain's CDR3 is CAWSSVGGRGSYEQYF. The CDR3 DNA reads as TGTGCCTGGAGCTCCGTGGGGGGCAGGGGATCCTACGAGCAGTACTTC.

CDR3 loop: CASSLEGASEKLFF. CDR3 sequence (DNA): TGTGCCAGCAGCTTGGAAGGGGCGAGTGAAAAACTGTTTTTT. The chain carries TRBV5-4 and TRBJ1-4, with D perhaps TRBD1 (5 bases). V dropped 0 bases and J dropped 7 bases, with 10 bases sitting between them. There are 14 residues in the CDR3. Germline lookup yields CDR1 SGHNT and CDR2 YYREEE (reference sequence).